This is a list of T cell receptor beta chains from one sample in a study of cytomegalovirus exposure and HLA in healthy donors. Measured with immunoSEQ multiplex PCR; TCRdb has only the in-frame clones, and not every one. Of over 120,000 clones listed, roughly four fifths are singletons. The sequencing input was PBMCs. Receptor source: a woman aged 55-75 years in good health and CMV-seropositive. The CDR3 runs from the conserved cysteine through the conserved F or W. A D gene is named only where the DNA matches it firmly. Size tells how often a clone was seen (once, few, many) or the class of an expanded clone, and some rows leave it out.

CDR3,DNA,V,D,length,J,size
CASSADSQETQYF,TGTGCCAGCAGCGCGGACAGCCAAGAGACCCAGTACTTC,TRBV11-3,-,13,TRBJ2-5,once
CASTNRGYYGYTF,TGTGCCAGTACAAACAGGGGCTACTATGGCTACACCTTC,TRBV19,TRBD1,13,TRBJ1-2,-
CASSQRGMGYGYTF,TGTGCCAGCAGCCAACGGGGTATGGGCTATGGCTACACCTTC,TRBV14,-,14,TRBJ1-2,-
CASRQIPYNEQFF,TGTGCCAGCAGACAGATACCCTACAATGAGCAGTTCTTC,TRBV28,-,13,TRBJ2-1,-
CASSLEDRDDKFF,TGTGCCAGCAGCTTGGAGGACAGGGACGATAAGTTCTTC,TRBV5-4,TRBD1,13,TRBJ2-1,-
CAWSVLGQGVPAHEAFF,TGTGCCTGGAGTGTATTGGGACAGGGGGTCCCGGCGCATGAAGCTTTCTTT,TRBV30,TRBD1,17,TRBJ1-1,-
CASSPGVFYEQYF,TGTGCCAGCAGTCCAGGCGTGTTCTACGAGCAGTACTTC,TRBV7-9,-,13,TRBJ2-7,few
CASSESRDRSTDTQYF,TGCGCCAGCAGTGAGTCCCGGGACAGGTCCACAGATACGCAGTATTTT,TRBV10-1,TRBD1,16,TRBJ2-3,-
CASSFRLAASGETQYF,TGTGCCAGCAGCTTCCGACTAGCGGCGTCTGGAGAGACCCAGTACTTC,TRBV7-9,TRBD2,16,TRBJ2-5,-
CSVEDSENYGYTF,TGCAGCGTTGAGGACAGCGAAAACTATGGCTACACCTTC,TRBV29-1,-,13,TRBJ1-2,-
CASSPNLQNRDRDYGYTF,TGTGCCAGCTCACCAAACTTACAAAACCGGGACAGGGACTATGGCTACACCTTC,TRBV18,TRBD1,18,TRBJ1-2,-
CASSFPTGGQETQYF,TGTGCCAGCAGCTTCCCAACAGGGGGTCAAGAGACCCAGTACTTC,TRBV11-3,TRBD1,15,TRBJ2-5,-
CASSGDRGGQFF,TGTGCCAGCAGCGGGGACAGGGGGGGGCAGTTCTTC,TRBV7-9,TRBD1,12,TRBJ2-1,few
CASSPRDIPLVGYGYTF,TGTGCCAGCTCACCACGGGACATTCCCTTAGTCGGCTATGGCTACACCTTC,TRBV18,-,17,TRBJ1-2,-
CASGYLPSGTQYF,TGTGCCAGCGGATACCTCCCTTCGGGGACCCAGTACTTC,TRBV27,-,13,TRBJ2-5,-
CASSPGTSGSDEQFF,TGTGCCAGCAGTCCCGGGACTAGCGGGAGCGATGAGCAGTTCTTC,TRBV28,TRBD2,15,TRBJ2-1,-
CASSQEIATNIQYF,TGCGCCAGCAGCCAGGAGATCGCCACAAACATTCAGTACTTC,TRBV4-3,-,14,TRBJ2-4,-
CASSQDGRGEQYF,TGCGCCAGCAGCCAAGATGGGAGGGGCGAGCAGTACTTC,TRBV4-1,TRBD2,13,TRBJ2-7,-
CASSQGHGQGVTEAFF,TGCGCCAGCAGCCAAGGTCATGGACAGGGGGTCACTGAAGCTTTCTTT,TRBV4-3,TRBD1,16,TRBJ1-1,-
CASSRRPTASPGDIYEQYF,TGCGCCAGCAGTCGTCGGCCGACCGCAAGCCCAGGGGATATCTACGAGCAGTACTTC,TRBV23-1,-,19,TRBJ2-7,-
CASTALSTDTQYF,TGTGCCAGCACCGCACTGAGCACAGATACGCAGTATTTT,TRBV25-1,-,13,TRBJ2-3,once
CALTGYMTGELFF,TGTGCCCTAACCGGGTATATGACCGGGGAGCTGTTTTTT,TRBV30,-,13,TRBJ2-2,few
CASSPQVPYEQYF,TGTGCCAGCAGCCCTCAAGTTCCCTACGAGCAGTACTTC,TRBV2,-,13,TRBJ2-7,-
CASSSFAEQYF,TGTGCCAGCAGCTCGTTCGCGGAGCAGTACTTC,TRBV7-9,-,11,TRBJ2-7,-
CASSFGTAYEQYF,TGTGCCAGCAGCTTTGGGACAGCCTACGAGCAGTACTTC,TRBV7-2,TRBD1,13,TRBJ2-7,-
CASSIFRGQGLPYNEQFF,TGTGCCAGCAGTATATTCAGGGGGCAGGGACTCCCTTATAATGAGCAGTTCTTC,TRBV28,TRBD1,18,TRBJ2-1,-
CASQQGNSGNTIYF,TGTGCCAGTCAACAGGGGAACTCTGGAAACACCATATATTTT,TRBV19,TRBD1,14,TRBJ1-3,-
CASSPGVAYNEQFF,TGTGCCAGCAGCCCAGGGGTCGCCTACAATGAGCAGTTCTTC,TRBV7-3,-,14,TRBJ2-1,-
CASSRAVGQGTQYF,TGTGCCAGCAGTCGGGCGGTGGGACAGGGAACCCAGTACTTC,TRBV7-3,TRBD1,14,TRBJ2-5,-
CASSQISDSNEQYF,TGTGCCAGCAGCCAGATCTCGGACTCGAACGAGCAGTACTTC,TRBV4-2,-,14,TRBJ2-7,-
CASSFVLAGREQFF,TGTGCCAGCAGTTTCGTGCTAGCGGGACGAGAGCAGTTCTTC,TRBV28,TRBD2,14,TRBJ2-1,once
CASSPFSGLAGYETQYF,TGTGCCAGCAGTCCTTTTTCGGGACTAGCGGGATACGAGACCCAGTACTTC,TRBV27,TRBD2,17,TRBJ2-5,-
CASSEAQGGQDIQYF,TGTGCCAGCAGTGAAGCCCAGGGAGGGCAAGACATTCAGTACTTC,TRBV6-1,TRBD2,15,TRBJ2-4,-
CAWSVWANVLTF,TGTGCCTGGAGTGTCTGGGCCAACGTCCTGACTTTC,TRBV30,-,12,TRBJ2-6,-
CASSPRVMNTEAFF,TGTGCCAGCAGTCCCAGGGTTATGAACACTGAAGCTTTCTTT,TRBV28,-,14,TRBJ1-1,-
CSVATGQGATYEQYF,TGCAGCGTTGCGACGGGACAGGGGGCAACCTACGAGCAGTACTTC,TRBV29-1,TRBD1,15,TRBJ2-7,-
CASSSEASSGNTIYF,TGTGCCAGCAGTTCGGAAGCGAGCTCTGGAAACACCATATATTTT,TRBV28,-,15,TRBJ1-3,-
CASSLAGGSREAFF,TGCGCCAGCAGCTTGGCCGGGGGAAGCAGGGAAGCTTTCTTT,TRBV5-1,-,14,TRBJ1-1,few
CASSQSYTGELFF,TGCGCCAGCAGCCAGAGCTACACCGGGGAGCTGTTTTTT,TRBV4-1,-,13,TRBJ2-2,few
CASTRDRGETQYF,TGTGCCAGTACGAGGGACAGGGGAGAGACCCAGTACTTC,TRBV19,TRBD1,13,TRBJ2-5,-
CATSRALNTGELFF,TGTGCCACCTCGAGGGCGTTGAACACCGGGGAGCTGTTTTTT,TRBV7-2,-,14,TRBJ2-2,-
CASSGEGTYEQYF,TGCGCCAGCAGCGGGGAGGGAACCTACGAGCAGTACTTC,TRBV5-1,TRBD2,13,TRBJ2-7,-
CASSSTSGRGGDTQYF,TGTGCCAGCAGCTCAACTAGCGGGAGGGGAGGAGATACGCAGTATTTT,TRBV5-7,TRBD2,16,TRBJ2-3,-
CASSPTGTTSTDTQYF,TGTGCCAGCTCACCTACAGGAACAACTAGCACAGATACGCAGTATTTT,TRBV18,-,16,TRBJ2-3,-
CASSLQQGGNTEAFF,TGTGCCAGCAGCTTACAACAGGGGGGGAACACTGAAGCTTTCTTT,TRBV7-9,TRBD1,15,TRBJ1-1,-
CSVEDLRREGPSGANVLTF,TGCAGCGTTGAAGATCTACGGCGGGAGGGCCCCTCTGGGGCCAACGTCCTGACTTTC,TRBV29-1,TRBD2,19,TRBJ2-6,-
CASSLFPIREGGYGYTF,TGTGCCAGCAGCTTGTTCCCCATCCGGGAGGGCGGGTATGGCTACACCTTC,TRBV5-6,-,17,TRBJ1-2,-
CSVEDLRAGAGGTGAQYF,TGCAGCGTTGAAGATTTAAGGGCGGGAGCGGGGGGAACAGGGGCCCAGTACTTC,TRBV29-1,TRBD2,18,TRBJ2-5,-